This T cell receptor beta chain was captured in a study of OX40 agonist ivuxolimab in advanced cancers. Study-wide background: The patients received ivuxolimab by intravenous route every 2 weeks at 0.01 to 10 mg/kg. Dose-escalation patients had hepatocellular carcinoma, melanoma, renal cell or head and neck cancer.

The length of the CDR3 is 13 residues. Germline CDR1 MDHEN, CDR2 SYDVKM. Trimming shortened V by 7 bases and J by 4 bases, and 13 bases separated the two germline ends. Profiling relied on immunoSEQ multiplex PCR, and the TCRdb table lists in-frame clones only, not all of them. The table has more than 35,000 clones, less than 90% seen once. Study observations and caveats: CD8+ T cells were the subset that, on average, had more expanded clones than CD4+. The study did not work out the antigen specificity of the expanded peripheral T cells.

A word on this clone: The antigen remains unidentified.

The specimen comprised CD4+ or CD8+ T cells sorted from blood, sampled in a trial of the OX40 agonist ivuxolimab. The chain is built from TRBV28 and TRBJ1-1; TRBD1 is a possible D gene (6 bases). The TCR comes from an adult with an advanced solid tumor such as melanoma, head and neck, liver or kidney cancer. CDR3: CASTLVRGTEAFF. The CDR3 nucleotides are TGTGCCAGCACCCTGGTCAGGGGCACTGAAGCTTTCTTT.